These 6 T cell receptor beta chains came from one sample sequenced in a study of T cells in Graves' hyperthyroidism and ophthalmopathy. Amplified regions were TCR beta CDR3 sequences from RNA transcripts. HTBI primers drove first-round RT-PCR of the TCR CDR3. TCRdb used MiXCR to reprocess the multiplex PCR reads, holding one entry per CDR3 protein. The data show under 600,000 distinct CDR3 sequences, 16% seen once. Sequencing was carried out using blood. Every receptor here comes from a middle-aged woman with Graves' ophthalmopathy.

In its sample, this clonotype was seen many times. The CDR3 here is CASSLVTGNNEQFF. The CDR3 nucleotides are TGTGCCAGCAGCTTAGTAACCGGAAACAATGAGCAGTTCTTC. The gene calls are TRBV7-9 and TRBJ2-1; D remains ambiguous. From germline, CDR1 is SEHNR and CDR2 FQNEAQ (reference sequence). Trimming shortened V by 1 base and J by 5 bases, and 9 bases separated the two germline ends. The CDR3 covers 14 residues.

This chain links TRBV5-1 with TRBJ1-2; D is undetermined. Germline V gene data show CDR1 as SGHRS and CDR2 as YFSETQ. The CDR3 runs 12 residues. Trimming stripped 3 bases from V and 5 bases from J, with 8 bases between. The CDR3 reads CASSSAGYGYTF. The DNA of the CDR3 is TGCGCCAGCAGCTCCGCGGGTTATGGCTACACCTTC.

This chain connects TRBV14 to TRBJ2-2; D gene unclear. This CDR3 contains 14 residues. Germline CDR1 and CDR2: SGHDN and FVKESK. V gave up 3 bases and J gave up 0 bases, with 5 bases separating them. CDR3 region: CASSQITNTGELFF. DNA of the CDR3: TGTGCCAGCAGCCAGATAACGAACACCGGGGAGCTGTTTTTT. Drawing the rest from reference TRBV14 and TRBJ2-2, the complete variable domain is EAGVTQFPSHSVIEKGQTVTLRCDPISGHDNLYWYRRVMGKEIKFLLHFVKESKQDESGMPNNRFLAERTGGTYSTLKVQPAELEDSGVYFCASSQITNTGELFFGEGSRLTVL.

In the case of this clonotype: A much larger clonotype is one base distant, so this may be a read error. This rearrangement joins TRBV2 to TRBJ1-5, with unresolved D. Germline CDR1 and CDR2: SNHLY and FYNNEI. The CDR3 contains 15 residues. V lost 3 bases, J lost 0 bases, and 9 bases lay in between. The CDR3 region has the DNA TGTGCCAGCAGTGAGTGGACGAATAGCAATCAGCCCCAGCATTTT. This gives the protein CASSEWTNSNQPQHF.

In its sample, this clonotype was seen many times. The chain couples TRBV7-2 to TRBJ2-1; tentatively, D is TRBD2 (5 bases). V was shortened by 7 bases and J by 4 bases, with 14 bases between the two germline ends. CDR3 size: 14 residues. Per germline, CDR1 SGHTA and CDR2 FQGNSA. The DNA for the CDR3 is TGTGCCAGCAAACCCTCGGAGGTGTACAATGAGCAGTTCTTC. Translation: CASKPSEVYNEQFF.

As to this clonotype: A clone one base away is much larger, so this may be a read error. The chain joins TRBV11-2 to TRBJ2-3; a weak D match, TRBD1 (6 bases). V lost 5 bases to trimming and J lost 2 bases, with 14 bases between them. There are 15 residues in the CDR3. Germline-derived CDR1 and CDR2 are SGHAT and FQNNGV. The CDR3 bases are TGTGCCAGCAGCCCACAGGGATGGTTCACAGATACGCAGTATTTT. Amino acids: CASSPQGWFTDTQYF.